This T cell receptor beta chain was sequenced in a study of cytomegalovirus exposure and HLA in healthy donors. 13 Jbeta primers and 60 Vbeta primers were used for the PCR. Sequencing used immunoSEQ multiplex PCR; TCRdb keeps in-frame clones, though not all of them. The table lists some 120,000 clones, about 74% of them singletons. The CDR3 covers 11 residues. Germline V CDR1 and CDR2: DFQATT, SNEGSKA (reference sequence). Trimming shortened V by 4 bases and J by 5 bases, and 5 bases separated the two germline ends. The sequenced sample was PBMCs. The gene calls are TRBV20-1 and TRBJ1-4; D not resolved. The source of this sequence is a woman in her 50s in good health and CMV-seropositive. The CDR3, as DNA: TGCAGTGCTAATCTGAATGAAAAACTGTTTTTT. Its translation is CSANLNEKLFF.